The rows below give T cell receptor beta chains drawn from one sample of a study of cytomegalovirus exposure and HLA in healthy donors. Sequencing used immunoSEQ multiplex PCR; TCRdb keeps in-frame clones, though not all of them. This table has approximately 220,000 clones, 65% to 85% appearing once. The sample was PBMCs. The origin of the receptors is a man aged 25-40 years in good health and CMV-seronegative. The CDR3 runs from the conserved cysteine through the conserved F or W. Each record gives: V gene, D gene, J gene, clone size, CDR3 protein, CDR3 DNA. D genes are given only for firm matches. For some rows the clone size is stated as once, few or many, or as a class when expanded; others skip it.

V: TRBV7-9
D: NA
J: TRBJ2-7
size: NA
CDR3: CASSPPRGHEQYF
DNA: TGTGCCAGCAGCCCCCCCAGGGGACACGAGCAGTACTTC

V: TRBV6-5
D: NA
J: TRBJ2-2
size: NA
CDR3: CASSYSGTTNTGELFF
DNA: TGTGCCAGCAGTTACTCTGGGACAACGAACACCGGGGAGCTGTTTTTT

V: TRBV9
D: TRBD1
J: TRBJ1-1
size: NA
CDR3: CASSAWTGGTEAFF
DNA: TGTGCCAGCAGCGCGTGGACAGGGGGGACTGAAGCTTTCTTT

V: TRBV15
D: NA
J: TRBJ1-4
size: NA
CDR3: CATSRESWEMVYAGMGNEKLFF
DNA: TGTGCCACCAGCCGAGAGAGCTGGGAGATGGTGTACGCGGGGATGGGTAATGAAAAACTGTTTTTT

V: TRBV18
D: NA
J: TRBJ1-4
size: NA
CDR3: CASSEQLNEKLFF
DNA: TGTGCCAGCTCTGAACAGCTAAATGAAAAACTGTTTTTT

V: TRBV15
D: NA
J: TRBJ2-1
size: NA
CDR3: CATSRPGALNEQFF
DNA: TGTGCCACCAGCAGACCTGGGGCATTGAATGAGCAGTTCTTC

V: TRBV6-5
D: NA
J: TRBJ2-7
size: once
CDR3: CASSYNRFEQYF
DNA: TGTGCCAGCAGTTACAACAGATTCGAGCAGTACTTC

V: TRBV28
D: NA
J: TRBJ1-3
size: NA
CDR3: CTSSLPVSGNTIYF
DNA: TGTACCAGCAGTTTGCCGGTCTCTGGAAACACCATATATTTT

V: TRBV2
D: TRBD1
J: TRBJ2-5
size: NA
CDR3: CASSWDRGRVLYQETQYF
DNA: TGTGCCAGCAGTTGGGACAGGGGGAGGGTATTGTACCAAGAGACCCAGTACTTC

V: TRBV5-4
D: TRBD2
J: TRBJ2-1
size: NA
CDR3: CASSPAGTSGGLDNEQFF
DNA: TGTGCCAGCAGCCCTGCCGGGACTAGCGGGGGTCTGGACAATGAGCAGTTCTTC

V: TRBV7-3
D: NA
J: TRBJ2-3
size: NA
CDR3: CASSLMAGRVTDTQYF
DNA: TGTGCCAGCAGCTTAATGGCGGGGCGAGTCACAGATACGCAGTATTTT

V: TRBV19
D: NA
J: TRBJ2-7
size: NA
CDR3: CASKGHFYEQYF
DNA: TGTGCCAGTAAGGGGCATTTCTACGAGCAGTACTTC

V: TRBV20-1
D: NA
J: TRBJ2-3
size: NA
CDR3: CSATNTQYF
DNA: TGCAGTGCTACAAATACGCAGTATTTT

V: TRBV27
D: TRBD2
J: TRBJ2-2
size: NA
CDR3: CASSTGTSGGHTGELFF
DNA: TGTGCCAGCAGTACCGGGACTAGCGGGGGGCACACCGGGGAGCTGTTTTTT

V: TRBV5-1
D: TRBD1
J: TRBJ2-1
size: once
CDR3: CASSVPSRGRVYNEQFF
DNA: TGCGCCAGCAGCGTACCCTCCAGGGGGCGAGTCTACAATGAGCAGTTCTTC

V: TRBV6-4
D: NA
J: TRBJ2-1
size: NA
CDR3: CASSDREANEQFF
DNA: TGTGCCAGCAGTGACAGGGAGGCCAATGAGCAGTTCTTC

V: TRBV28
D: TRBD1
J: TRBJ2-7
size: few
CDR3: CASSSPGTGIRDEQYF
DNA: TGTGCCAGCAGTTCCCCCGGGACAGGGATTAGGGACGAGCAGTACTTC

V: TRBV29-1
D: TRBD1
J: TRBJ1-6
size: once
CDR3: CSVGTDYNSPLHF
DNA: TGCAGCGTGGGGACAGACTATAATTCACCCCTCCACTTT

V: TRBV5-1
D: NA
J: TRBJ2-1
size: NA
CDR3: CASMWGVAYNEQFF
DNA: TGCGCCAGCATGTGGGGGGTGGCCTACAATGAGCAGTTCTTC

V: TRBV27
D: NA
J: TRBJ2-5
size: NA
CDR3: CASRSSVRPGLPQYF
DNA: TGTGCCAGCAGGAGTAGCGTACGGCCTGGACTGCCCCAGTACTTC